The 7 T cell receptor beta chains below come from one sample, sequenced in a study of blood T cells in healthy people across ages. Sample-barcoded 5' priming and a J-beta primer mix drove a second PCR of 7 to 11 cycles. TCRdb fed the 5' RACE reads into MiXCR, producing one record per CDR3 protein. The table has hundreds of thousands of distinct CDR3 sequences, approximately 59% seen once. Input material: blood. The receptor source for this set is a man in his fifties or sixties in good health.

J is TRBJ1-1 and V is TRBV20-1, with D maybe TRBD1 (6 bases). Trimming left V 6 bases short and J 7 bases short, with 18 bases between. The germline CDR1 and CDR2 sequences are DFQATT and SNEGSKA (reference sequence). This CDR3 region has 13 residues. In DNA form, the CDR3 reads TGCAGTGCCCCACGGCCAGGGGCGGGTGAAGCTTTCTTT. This sequence encodes CSAPRPGAGEAFF.

The rearrangement joins TRBV29-1 to TRBJ2-3; D unresolved. Trimming took 1 base from V and 2 from J, leaving 4 bases between them. This CDR3 is built from 12 residues. CDR1 and CDR2 (germline): SQVTM, ANQGSEA. The DNA of the CDR3 is TGCAGCGTTGAAGGGTTCACAGATACGCAGTATTTT. Translating gives CSVEGFTDTQYF.

The rearrangement joins TRBV11-2 to TRBJ2-1, with D perhaps TRBD2 (5 bases). The CDR3 is made up of 14 amino acids. Trimming took off 0 bases at V and 10 bases at J, with 13 bases between the two ends. The germline gives CDR1 SGHAT, CDR2 FQNNGV. In DNA, the CDR3 is TGTGCCAGCAGCTTAGATCGACTACTCAGGGAGCAGTTCTTC. It yields the protein CASSLDRLLREQFF.

This clonotype was picked up a small number of times. The chain is built from TRBV5-5 and TRBJ2-4; the D gene is possibly TRBD1 (5 bases). The DNA end lines up better with TRBJ2-7; the J call may be wrong. The CDR3 has 15 residues. Germline V CDR1 and CDR2: SGHKS, YYEKEE (reference sequence). The CDR3 nucleotides read TGTGCCAGCAGCTTAATTTCCCCCGGACACTACGAGCAGTACTTC. Its protein is CASSLISPGHYEQYF.

The J gene is TRBJ1-5, the V gene TRBV7-2, with TRBD1 identical over 9 bases. V shed 5 bases, J shed 6 bases, and the junction held 8 bases outside the gene matches. The CDR3 length is 15 residues. Germline V gene sequence: CDR1 SGHTA, CDR2 FQGNSA. As DNA, the CDR3 is TGTGCCAGCAGCCTGGACAGGGGAAACTCTCAGCCCCAGCATTTT. Protein product: CASSLDRGNSQPQHF. The full variable domain, in which reference TRBV7-2 and TRBJ1-5 provide the parts outside the CDR3, is GAGVSQSPSNKVTEKGKDVELRCDPISGHTALYWYRQSLGQGLEFLIYFQGNSAPDKSGLPSDRFSAERTGGSVSTLTIQRTQQEDSAVYLCASSLDRGNSQPQHFGDGTRLSIL.

This clonotype has just a few counts. CDR3 region: CASSLPTVGYGYTF. The CDR3, as DNA: TGTGCCAGCAGCTTACCTACAGTAGGCTATGGCTACACCTTC. The V gene is TRBV7-2, the J gene TRBJ1-2; the D is unclear. Trimming pared 2 bases from V and 4 bases from J, leaving 11 bases between. Per the germline V gene, CDR1 is SGHTA and CDR2 is FQGNSA. This CDR3 comprises 14 residues. The variable domain in full, with the rest retrieved from reference TRBV7-2 and TRBJ1-2, is GAGVSQSPSNKVTEKGKDVELRCDPISGHTALYWYRQSLGQGLEFLIYFQGNSAPDKSGLPSDRFSAERTGGSVSTLTIQRTQQEDSAVYLCASSLPTVGYGYTFGSGTRLTVV.

This rearrangement joins TRBV9 to TRBJ2-1; D not resolved. Germline-derived CDR1 and CDR2 are SGDLS and YYNGEE. With 2 bases removed from V and 10 bases from J, the gap between germline ends came to 13 bases. This CDR3 comprises 13 residues. CDR3 sequence reads: CASSVLSTREQFF. The CDR3 nucleotides are TGTGCCAGCAGCGTCTTGTCGACCCGGGAGCAGTTCTTC.